The present T cell receptor beta chain was sequenced within a study of blood T cell repertoires in COVID-19. Study summary: Researchers got acute and convalescent COVID-19 samples from the United States, Italy and Spain. PBMCs, B-cell-depleted T cells, or T cells were the source of the cDNA or gDNA that made up the material.

Per the authors' pipeline: Estimation of nucleated cell counts relied on the amplification of reference gene primers. TCRdb keeps only in-frame clones here, not all; method: immunoSEQ multiplex PCR. D and trimming come from the DNA, and the V and J calls and clone size come from that table. The repertoire consists of 100,000 to 150,000 clones, with around 77% occurring once and the leading ten covering roughly 7.9%. Input material: peripheral blood. The source of this sequence is a human donor in a cohort sampled during active COVID-19.

CDR3 DNA sequence: TGTGCCAGCAGTTTACGGAGGTCTAATTCACCCCTCCACTTT. Translating it yields CASSLRRSNSPLHF. This rearrangement joins TRBV27 to TRBJ1-6; unclear D gene. The CDR3 totals 14 residues. Germline V CDR1 and CDR2: MNHEY, SMNVEV (reference sequence). V was shortened by 2 bases and J by 6 bases, with 8 bases between the two germline ends.